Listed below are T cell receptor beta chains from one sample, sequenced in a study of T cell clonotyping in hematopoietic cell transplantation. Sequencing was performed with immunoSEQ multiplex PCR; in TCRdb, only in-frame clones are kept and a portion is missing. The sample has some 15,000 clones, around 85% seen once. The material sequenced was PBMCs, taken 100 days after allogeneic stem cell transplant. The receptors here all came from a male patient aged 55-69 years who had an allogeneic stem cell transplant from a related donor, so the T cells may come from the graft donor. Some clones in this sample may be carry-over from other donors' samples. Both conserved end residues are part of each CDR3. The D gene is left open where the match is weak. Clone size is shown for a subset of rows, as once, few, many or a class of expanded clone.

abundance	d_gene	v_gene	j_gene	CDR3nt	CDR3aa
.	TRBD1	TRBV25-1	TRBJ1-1	TGTGCCAGCAGCCGGACAGGGGTCAACACTGAAGCTTTCTTT	CASSRTGVNTEAFF
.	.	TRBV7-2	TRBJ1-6	TGTGCCAGCAGCTTAGAGGCGGGGGGCTTAGGGTCACCCCTCCACTTT	CASSLEAGGLGSPLHF
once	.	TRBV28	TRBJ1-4	TGTGCCAGCAGCGAAGGGACGGCAACTAATGAAAAACTGTTTTTT	CASSEGTATNEKLFF
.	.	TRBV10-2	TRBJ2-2	TGCGCCAGCAGTGCCAGAGTTAACGGGGAGCTGTTTTTT	CASSARVNGELFF
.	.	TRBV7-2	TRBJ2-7	TGTGCCAGCAGCTTAGGACAGGCAAGGGAGCAGTACTTC	CASSLGQAREQYF
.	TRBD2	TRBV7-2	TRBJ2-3	TGTGCCAGCAGCTTAACTAGCGGGGCTTTAGATACGCAGTATTTT	CASSLTSGALDTQYF
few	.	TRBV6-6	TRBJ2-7	TGTGCCAGCAGAAGGGGGACCTACGAGCAGTACTTC	CASRRGTYEQYF
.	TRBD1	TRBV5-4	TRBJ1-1	TGTGCCAGCAGCCCCCAGGGGGGCACTGAAGCTTTCTTT	CASSPQGGTEAFF
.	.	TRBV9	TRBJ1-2	TGTGCCAGCAGCCCCCCGATGGGGATCCCTCCCTATGGCTACACCTTC	CASSPPMGIPPYGYTF
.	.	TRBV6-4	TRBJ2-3	TGTGCCAGCAGTGACTCGAGTGTGAGGGGTACGCAGTATTTT	CASSDSSVRGTQYF
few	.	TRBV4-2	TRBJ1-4	TGTGCCAGCAGCCAGGGGGTAAGGGAAAAACTGTTTTTT	CASSQGVREKLFF
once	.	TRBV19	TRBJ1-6	TGTGCCAGTAGTACCGCCCGACCGCGTAATTCACCCCTCCACTTT	CASSTARPRNSPLHF
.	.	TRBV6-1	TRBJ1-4	TGTGCCAGCAGGTTAGGACAGACTAATGAAAAACTGTTTTTT	CASRLGQTNEKLFF
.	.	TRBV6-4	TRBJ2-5	TGTGCCAGCAGTGCCCGGGGGCGGCCGCAAGAGACCCAGTACTTC	CASSARGRPQETQYF
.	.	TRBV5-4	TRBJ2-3	TGTGCCAGCAGCGCCGACACCCGCACAGATACGCAGTATTTT	CASSADTRTDTQYF
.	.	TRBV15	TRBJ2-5	TGTGCCACCAGCAGAGTGGGTTCTTTGGCGGAGACCCAGTACTTC	CATSRVGSLAETQYF
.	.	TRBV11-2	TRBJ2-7	TGTGCCAGCAGCTTAGCGGGGCCCTCCTACGAGCAGTACTTC	CASSLAGPSYEQYF
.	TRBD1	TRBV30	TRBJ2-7	TGTGCCTGGAACAGGGGAATCTACGAGCAGTACTTC	CAWNRGIYEQYF
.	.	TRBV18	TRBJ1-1	TGTGCCAGCCCGAAAGGTGGACAGAACACTGAAGCTTTCTTT	CASPKGGQNTEAFF
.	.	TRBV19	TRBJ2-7	TGTGCCAGTAGTATGACAACCGGGACACTCTACGAGCAGTACTTC	CASSMTTGTLYEQYF
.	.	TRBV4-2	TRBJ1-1	TGTGCCAGCAGCCAAGAAGGAGACCCGAACACTGAAGCTTTCTTT	CASSQEGDPNTEAFF
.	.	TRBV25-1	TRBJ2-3	TGTGCCAGCAGTGGACTCTTGGTGGGCACAGATACGCAGTATTTT	CASSGLLVGTDTQYF
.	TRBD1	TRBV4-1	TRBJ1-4	TGCGCCAGCAGCCAAGAAGTGGGACAGGGGTCTGGAAAACTGTTTTTT	CASSQEVGQGSGKLFF
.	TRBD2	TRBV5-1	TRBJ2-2	TGCGCCAGCAGCTTGAGCGGGGGCCAAACCGGGGAGCTGTTTTTT	CASSLSGGQTGELFF
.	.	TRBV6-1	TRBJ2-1	TGTGCCAGCAGTGAAAGTTTTAGGGGATTCCAGTTCTTC	CASSESFRGFQFF
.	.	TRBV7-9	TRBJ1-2	TGTGCCAGCAGCGTACAACAGGGTTATGGCTACACCTTC	CASSVQQGYGYTF
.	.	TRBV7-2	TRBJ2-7	TGTGCCAGCAGCTCCCTCCTGGGGACCTACGAGCAGTACTTC	CASSSLLGTYEQYF
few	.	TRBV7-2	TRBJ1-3	TGTGCCAGCAGCTCAAGAGGAGGGGACGACTGGGAGGACACCATATATTTT	CASSSRGGDDWEDTIYF
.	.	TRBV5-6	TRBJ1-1	TGTGCCAGCAGCTCTTTATCTCGGCGGGACACTGAAGCTTTCTTT	CASSSLSRRDTEAFF
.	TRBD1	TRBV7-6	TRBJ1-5	TGTGCCAGCAGCTTATACAGGGGAAGGAATCAGCCCCAGCATTTT	CASSLYRGRNQPQHF